This T cell receptor beta chain was retrieved from a study of Ad26.COV2.S vaccination and SARS-CoV-2 variants. Some clones are missing from TCRdb's copy, which holds only in-frame ones; the method was immunoSEQ multiplex PCR. The data hold approximately 450,000 clones, with 90% observed a single time. In germline, CDR1 is SNHLY, CDR2 FYNNEI. V shed 6 bases and J shed 7 bases, with 13 bases lying between them. The CDR3 is 13 amino acids. As for treatment: some 19 received Ad26.COV2.S at low or high dose, single or two shots; roughly five received placebo; per-sample allocation not given. Sampling happened 63 days after the first vaccine or placebo injection.

The source of this sequence is a person between 18 and 65 years old who received the Ad26.COV2.S COVID-19 vaccine or a placebo. J is TRBJ2-1 and V is TRBV2; D is unclear. The source material was peripheral blood, sampled in a trial of Ad26.COV2.S vaccine versus placebo. CDR3 region: CASSDTFWNEQFF. For the CDR3, the DNA is TGTGCCAGCAGCGACACTTTCTGGAATGAGCAGTTCTTC.